This is a list of T cell receptor beta chains from one sample in a study of T cell clonotyping in hematopoietic cell transplantation. Some clones are missing from TCRdb's copy, which holds only in-frame ones; the method was immunoSEQ multiplex PCR. The sample carries approximately 3,100 clones, around 95% recorded once. Sequencing was performed on peripheral blood mononuclear cells, taken before stem cell transplant. The receptors were gathered from a woman aged 45-59 years with chronic myeloid leukemia. Some clones in this sample may be carry-over from other donors' samples. Each CDR3 is given with its conserved first and last residue. Each record gives: D gene, V gene, J gene, clone size, CDR3 protein, CDR3 DNA. The D gene is left open where the match is weak. The size entry is marked missing in some rows and otherwise reads once, few, many or a size class.

>.|TRBV6-1|TRBJ2-5|.
CASRLPARNQETQYF
TGTGCCAGCAGACTACCAGCGAGAAACCAAGAGACCCAGTACTTC
>.|TRBV4-3|TRBJ1-4|once
CASSTRGGEKLFF
TGCGCCAGCAGCACTCGTGGGGGGGAAAAACTGTTTTTT
>TRBD2|TRBV5-4|TRBJ2-3|once
CASSRGLAGSTDTQYF
TGTGCCAGCAGCCGCGGACTAGCGGGGAGCACAGATACGCAGTATTTT
>.|TRBV9|TRBJ2-7|.
CASSPWGAFSYEQYF
TGTGCCAGCAGCCCCTGGGGGGCTTTCTCCTACGAGCAGTACTTC
>.|TRBV11-2|TRBJ1-2|.
CASSHSGGFSYTF
TGTGCCAGCAGCCACTCTGGTGGGTTTAGCTACACCTTC
>TRBD1|TRBV27|TRBJ1-2|.
CASSFRDRKNYGYTF
TGTGCCAGCAGTTTCCGGGACAGGAAGAACTATGGCTACACCTTC
>.|TRBV30|TRBJ1-1|.
CASSQGVNTEAFF
TGTGCCTCATCACAGGGCGTGAACACTGAAGCTTTCTTT
>TRBD1|TRBV27|TRBJ1-2|.
CASSMWTGSDGYTF
TGTGCCAGCAGTATGTGGACAGGGTCCGATGGCTACACCTTC
>.|TRBV7-6|TRBJ1-2|.
CASSSEGGGYGYTF
TGTGCCAGCAGCTCCGAGGGGGGCGGCTATGGCTACACCTTC
>.|TRBV7-2|TRBJ1-1|.
CASSLYGGDTEAFF
TGTGCCAGCAGCTTATACGGGGGAGACACTGAAGCTTTCTTT
>.|TRBV5-1|TRBJ1-1|.
CASSPQTMNTEAFF
TGCGCCAGCAGCCCCCAGACCATGAACACTGAAGCTTTCTTT
>TRBD1|TRBV10-3|TRBJ2-7|once
CAITGTGAGEQYF
TGTGCCATCACCGGGACAGGGGCGGGCGAGCAGTACTTC
>.|TRBV27|TRBJ2-7|.
CASSFGDSHYEQYF
TGTGCCAGCAGTTTCGGGGACTCACACTACGAGCAGTACTTC
>.|TRBV12-1|TRBJ1-4|.
CASSLQAQTNEKLFF
TGTGCCAGCAGCTTGCAGGCGCAAACTAATGAAAAACTGTTTTTT
>TRBD2|TRBV6-1|TRBJ2-7|.
CASSEGLAGGYEQYF
TGTGCCAGCAGTGAAGGCCTAGCGGGGGGCTACGAGCAGTACTTC
>.|TRBV7-3|TRBJ2-5|.
CASSPTGLQETQYF
TGTGCCAGCAGCCCCACCGGCCTTCAAGAGACCCAGTACTTC
>.|TRBV30|TRBJ2-7|.
CAWSGDAEQYF
TGTGCCTGGAGTGGAGACGCTGAGCAGTACTTC
>.|TRBV25-1|TRBJ1-1|.
CASSELDGRDTEAFF
TGTGCCAGCAGTGAATTGGATGGCCGGGACACTGAAGCTTTCTTT
>.|TRBV6-4|TRBJ2-1|.
CASSDSGQEQFF
TGTGCCAGCAGTGACTCCGGGCAGGAGCAGTTCTTC
>TRBD2|TRBV11-2|TRBJ2-3|once
CASSLVDGSAGDPDTQYF
TGTGCCAGCAGCTTAGTCGACGGTTCGGCGGGAGACCCAGATACGCAGTATTTT
>TRBD2|TRBV27|TRBJ2-1|.
CASSFGGGPSYNEQFF
TGTGCCAGCAGTTTTGGGGGAGGGCCATCCTACAATGAGCAGTTCTTC
>.|TRBV11-2|TRBJ2-2|.
CASSLVSGSPSNTGELFF
TGTGCCAGCAGCTTAGTCTCCGGTAGTCCATCGAACACCGGGGAGCTGTTTTTT